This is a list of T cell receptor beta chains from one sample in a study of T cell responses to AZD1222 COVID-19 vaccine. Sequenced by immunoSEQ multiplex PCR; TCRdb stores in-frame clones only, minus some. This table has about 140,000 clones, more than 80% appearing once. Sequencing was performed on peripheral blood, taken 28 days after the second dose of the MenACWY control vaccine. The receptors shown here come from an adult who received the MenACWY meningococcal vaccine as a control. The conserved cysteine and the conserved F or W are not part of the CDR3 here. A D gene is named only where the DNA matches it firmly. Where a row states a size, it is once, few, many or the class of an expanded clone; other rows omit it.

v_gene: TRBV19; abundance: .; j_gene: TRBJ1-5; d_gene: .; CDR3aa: ATSYGGSNQPQH
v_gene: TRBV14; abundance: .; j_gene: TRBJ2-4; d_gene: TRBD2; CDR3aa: ASSRDSGALKNIQY
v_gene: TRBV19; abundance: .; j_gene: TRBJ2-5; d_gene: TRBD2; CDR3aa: ASSRPLAGEETQY
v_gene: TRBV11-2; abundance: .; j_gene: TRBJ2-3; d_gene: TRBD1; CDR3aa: ASSLVDRVGTDTQY
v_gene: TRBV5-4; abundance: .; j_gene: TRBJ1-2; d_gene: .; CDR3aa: ASSLDLTDYGYT
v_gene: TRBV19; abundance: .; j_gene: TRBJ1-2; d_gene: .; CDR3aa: ASSIRVGPGYT
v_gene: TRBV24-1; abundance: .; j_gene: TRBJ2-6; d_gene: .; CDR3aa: ATSDPSPGAVNVLT
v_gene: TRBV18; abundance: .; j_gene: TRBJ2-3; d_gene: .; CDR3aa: ASSPIGDTQY
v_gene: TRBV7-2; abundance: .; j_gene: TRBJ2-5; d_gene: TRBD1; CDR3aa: ASSGGRGQNQETQY
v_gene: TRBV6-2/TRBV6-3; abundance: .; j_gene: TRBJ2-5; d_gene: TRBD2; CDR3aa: ASSYSLRRGTSDQETQY
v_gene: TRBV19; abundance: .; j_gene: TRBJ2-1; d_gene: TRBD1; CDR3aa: ASSRGQGYNEQF
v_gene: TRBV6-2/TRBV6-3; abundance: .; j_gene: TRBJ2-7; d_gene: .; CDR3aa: ASSLRDGLWGEQY
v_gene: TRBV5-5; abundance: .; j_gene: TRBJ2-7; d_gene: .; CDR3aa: ASSLAAGDSYEQY
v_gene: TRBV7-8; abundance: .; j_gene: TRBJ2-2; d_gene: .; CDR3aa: ASSPGGQANTGELF
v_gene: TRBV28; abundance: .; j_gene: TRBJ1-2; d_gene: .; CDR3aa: ASSLSPGEGVYYT
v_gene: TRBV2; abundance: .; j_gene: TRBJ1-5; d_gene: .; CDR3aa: ASSEGWGGNQPQH
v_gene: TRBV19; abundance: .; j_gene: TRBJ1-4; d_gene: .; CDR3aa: ASRLSGNEKLF
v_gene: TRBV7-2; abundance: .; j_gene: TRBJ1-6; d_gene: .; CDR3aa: ASSLYNSPLH
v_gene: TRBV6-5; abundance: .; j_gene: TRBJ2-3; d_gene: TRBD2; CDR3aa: ASRRRTSGTDTQY
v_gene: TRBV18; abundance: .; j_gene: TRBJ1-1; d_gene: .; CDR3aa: ASSPPGGRDTEAF
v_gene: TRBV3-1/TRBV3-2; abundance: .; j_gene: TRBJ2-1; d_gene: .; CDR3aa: ASTPGIDSYNEQF
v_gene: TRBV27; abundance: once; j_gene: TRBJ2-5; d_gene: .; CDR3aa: ASSLAHTTLGETQY
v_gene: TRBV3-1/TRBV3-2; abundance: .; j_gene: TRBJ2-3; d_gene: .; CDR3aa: ASSVQGTLDTQY
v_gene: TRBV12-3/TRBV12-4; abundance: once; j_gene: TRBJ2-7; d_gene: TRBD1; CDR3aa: ASRPTGGYEQY
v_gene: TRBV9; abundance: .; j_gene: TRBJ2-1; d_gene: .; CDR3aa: ASSAPSNEQF
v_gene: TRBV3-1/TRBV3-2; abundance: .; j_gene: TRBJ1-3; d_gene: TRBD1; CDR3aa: ATGTGSSGNTIY
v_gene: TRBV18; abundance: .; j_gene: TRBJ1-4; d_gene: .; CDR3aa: ASSPSGPSNEKLF
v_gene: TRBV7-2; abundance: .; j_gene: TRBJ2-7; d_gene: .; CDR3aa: ASSLVVGPYEQY
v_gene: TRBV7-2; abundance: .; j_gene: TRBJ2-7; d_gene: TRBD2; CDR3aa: ASSLVAGVGSYEQY
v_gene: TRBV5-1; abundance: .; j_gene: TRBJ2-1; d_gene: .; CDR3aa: ASSLTRGNEQF
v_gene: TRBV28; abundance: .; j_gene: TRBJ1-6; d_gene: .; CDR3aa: AGRLGGDSPLH
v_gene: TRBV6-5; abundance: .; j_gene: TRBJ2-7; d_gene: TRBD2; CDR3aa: ASSYLRGASYEQY
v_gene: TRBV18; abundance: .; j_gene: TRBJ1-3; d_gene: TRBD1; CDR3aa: ASSPLRDSGNTIY
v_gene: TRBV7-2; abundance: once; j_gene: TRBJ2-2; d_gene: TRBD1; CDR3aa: ASSPGPGQGGTGELF
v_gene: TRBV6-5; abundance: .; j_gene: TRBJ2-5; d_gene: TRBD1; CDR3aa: ASRADREWATQY
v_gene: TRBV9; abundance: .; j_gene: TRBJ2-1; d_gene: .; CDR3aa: ASSVENSYNEQF
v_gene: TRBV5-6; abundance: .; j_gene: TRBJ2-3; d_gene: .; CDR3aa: ASSGARPDTQY
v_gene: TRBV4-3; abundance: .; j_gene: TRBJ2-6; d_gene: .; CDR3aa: ASKGSSGANVLT
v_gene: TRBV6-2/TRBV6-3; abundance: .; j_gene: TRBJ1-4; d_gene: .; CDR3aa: ASSQQGYFYEKLF
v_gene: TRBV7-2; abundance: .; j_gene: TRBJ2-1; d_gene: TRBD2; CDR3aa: ASSLPRRGGGSDEQF
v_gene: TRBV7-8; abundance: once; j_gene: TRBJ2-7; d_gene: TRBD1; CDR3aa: ASSLAPQGGYEQY
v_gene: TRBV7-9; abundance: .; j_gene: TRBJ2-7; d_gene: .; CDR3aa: ASSLLYEQY